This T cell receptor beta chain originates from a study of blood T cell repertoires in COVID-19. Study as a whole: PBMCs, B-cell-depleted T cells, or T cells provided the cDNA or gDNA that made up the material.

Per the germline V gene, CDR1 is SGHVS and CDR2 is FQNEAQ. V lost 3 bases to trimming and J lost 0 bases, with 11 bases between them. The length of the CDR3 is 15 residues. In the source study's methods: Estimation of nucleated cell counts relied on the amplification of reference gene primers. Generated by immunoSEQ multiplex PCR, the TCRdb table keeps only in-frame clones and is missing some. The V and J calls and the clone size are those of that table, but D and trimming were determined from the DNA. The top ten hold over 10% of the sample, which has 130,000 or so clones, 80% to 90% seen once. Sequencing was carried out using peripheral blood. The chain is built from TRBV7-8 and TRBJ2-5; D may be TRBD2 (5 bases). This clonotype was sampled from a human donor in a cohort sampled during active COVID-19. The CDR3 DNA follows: TGTGCCAGCAGCTTTCCCCCGGGATACCAAGAGACCCAGTACTTC. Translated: CASSFPPGYQETQYF.